This T cell receptor (beta chain) came from a study of shared clonotypes between healthy human individuals. Broader study findings: Larger estimated richness was generally recorded for naive subsets relative to memory subsets. An expected dependence of interdonor clonotype sharing on sequencing depth was noted.

Some clones are missing from TCRdb's copy, which holds only in-frame ones; the method was immunoSEQ multiplex PCR. The table shows almost 700,000 clones, with around 92% occurring only once. Comments on this clone: Its antigen is as yet unknown.

As defined, naive CD8 cells were CD45RO-negative and positively selected for CCR7, with terminally differentiated effector memory CD45RA+ cells excluded. Each of the donors was a healthy adult who was HIV-negative and had not had a recent acute infection or vaccination. The donors, all of them Caucasian adults, lived in Nashville, Tennessee. Trimming removed 2 bases from V and 5 bases from J, with 16 bases in between. The CDR3 runs 15 residues. Germline assignment: CDR1 MNHEY and CDR2 SMNVEV (reference sequence). The clonotype comes from a man under 40 in good health. The chain couples TRBV27 to TRBJ2-7; D gene unclear. Source material: naive CD8+ T cells sorted from blood. As DNA, the CDR3 is TGTGCCAGCAGTTTAATGGCCGACGTCCGTGACGAGCAGTACTTC. Amino acid sequence: CASSLMADVRDEQYF.